Below are 12 T cell receptor beta chains sequenced from a single sample in a study of cytomegalovirus exposure and HLA in healthy donors. The PCR employed 60 Vbeta primers together with 13 Jbeta primers. TCRdb's table, derived via immunoSEQ multiplex PCR, lists solely in-frame clones and lacks some. The sample lists roughly 97,000 clones, around 10% occurring once. Material: PBMCs. All receptors derive from a man aged 35-49 years in good health and CMV-seropositive.

The V and J genes are TRBV14 and TRBJ2-5; tentative D call: TRBD1 (6 bases). CDR1 and CDR2 (germline): SGHDN, FVKESK. This CDR3 comprises 16 residues. V dropped 1 base and J dropped 3 bases, with 15 bases sitting between them. The CDR3: CASSQVGAHSEETQYF. The CDR3 nucleotides read TGTGCCAGCAGCCAAGTGGGGGCGCATTCCGAAGAGACCCAGTACTTC.

The chain combines TRBV11-2 with TRBJ2-6; 9 bases fit TRBD1. This CDR3 is 19 amino acids long. Germline assignment: CDR1 SGHAT and CDR2 FQNNGV. After removal of 9 bases from V and 0 bases from J, the junction contained 15 bases not matched to a gene. In DNA form, the CDR3 reads TGTGCCAGTGCGAGGAACCGGGACAGGGTTGTCTCTGGGGCCAACGTCCTGACTTTC. Its translation: CASARNRDRVVSGANVLTF.

CDR3 in amino acids: CASRGSGSPYNEQFF. CDR3 sequence (DNA): TGTGCCAGCAGGGGGAGCGGGTCCCCCTACAATGAGCAGTTCTTC. The V call is TRBV2, the J call TRBJ2-1, with D perhaps TRBD2 (6 bases). The CDR3 consists of 15 residues. CDR1 SNHLY and CDR2 FYNNEI come from the germline V gene. Deletions cut 6 bases from V and 2 bases from J, with 14 bases between. Complete variable domain (other parts from reference TRBV2 and TRBJ2-1): EPEVTQTPSHQVTQMGQEVILRCVPISNHLYFYWYRQILGQKVEFLVSFYNNEISEKSEIFDDQFSVERPDGSNFTLKIRSTKLEDSAMYFCASRGSGSPYNEQFFGPGTRLTVL.

This clone was recorded at least ten times. One end of the junction varies from germline; a read error may be responsible. The chain carries TRBV29-1 and TRBJ2-5, with 7 bases fitting TRBD2. Germline loops: CDR1 SQVTM, CDR2 ANQGSEA. The CDR3 is 11 amino acids. CDR3 amino acids: CSVRLAVELNF. CDR3 DNA: TGCAGCGTTCGCCTAGCGGTGGAGCTGAACTTC.

This clone has just a few counts. J is TRBJ2-7 and V is TRBV28; tentative D call: TRBD1 (6 bases). Germline CDR1 is MDHEN and CDR2 is SYDVKM. CDR3 length equals 14 residues. Trimming took 5 bases from V and 2 from J, leaving 13 bases between them. DNA of the CDR3: TGTGCCAGCAGTAGACAACAGGGCCCCTACGAGCAGTACTTC. Residues: CASSRQQGPYEQYF.

There are a few counts of this clone. CDR3 coding DNA: TGTGCCATCAGTGTTGATAGCGGGACCGACTCCTACAATGAGCAGTTCTTC. This codes for CAISVDSGTDSYNEQFF. The gene calls are TRBV10-3 and TRBJ2-1; 8 positions match TRBD2. The CDR3 is made up of 17 amino acids. Losses at the gene ends were 4 bases for V and 0 bases for J; bases not matched to a gene: 8. The germline gives CDR1 ENHRY, CDR2 SYGVKD.

The V gene is TRBV18, the J gene TRBJ2-1; 7 bases line up with TRBD2. V was pared by 0 bases and J by 0 bases, with 2 bases of the junction left unmatched. CDR1 KGHSH and CDR2 LQKENI come from the germline V gene. This CDR3 is 16 amino acids long. CDR3 sequence reads: CASSPPGGSSYNEQFF. The CDR3 coding sequence is TGTGCCAGCTCACCACCGGGGGGGAGCTCCTACAATGAGCAGTTCTTC. Full variable domain (missing parts from reference TRBV18 and TRBJ2-1): NAGVMQNPRHLVRRRGQEARLRCSPMKGHSHVYWYRQLPEEGLKFMVYLQKENIIDESGMPKERFSAEFPKEGPSILRIQQVVRGDSAAYFCASSPPGGSSYNEQFFGPGTRLTVL.

This clone was observed a handful of times. The chain joins TRBV30 to TRBJ2-5, with 8 bases identical to TRBD2. The DNA end is more similar to TRBJ2-7, so the J call may be wrong. Per germline, CDR1 GTSNPN and CDR2 SVGIG (reference sequence). CDR3 size: 14 residues. The CDR3 reads CAWRGRAGVYEQYF. In DNA, the CDR3 is TGTGCCTGGAGGGGAAGAGCGGGAGTTTACGAGCAGTACTTC.

A few counts support this clone. CDR3 coding DNA: TGTGCCAGCAGTTCCTCCGGGACCTGGACTAAAGAAGCTTTCTTT. Protein product: CASSSSGTWTKEAFF. The chain links TRBV27 to TRBJ1-1; possibly TRBD1 for D (5 bases). V was trimmed by 4 bases and J by 8 bases, leaving 20 bases between them. CDR1 is MNHEY and CDR2 is SMNVEV in the germline V gene (reference sequence). This CDR3 region has 15 residues.

V and J are TRBV27 and TRBJ2-1; 16 nucleotides align to TRBD2. Germline values: CDR1 MNHEY, CDR2 SMNVEV (reference sequence). The length of the CDR3 is 15 residues. The ends lost 5 bases at V and 8 bases at J; junction bases unmatched: 3. The DNA of the CDR3 is TGTGCCAGCAGTCCGGGGACTAGCGGGAGGGATGAGCAGTTCTTC. Translating it yields CASSPGTSGRDEQFF.

This clone was recorded a few times. The chain uses TRBV11-1 and TRBJ1-1, with 7 bases aligning to TRBD1. This CDR3 has 14 amino acids. The trim removed 5 bases at V and 4 bases at J, leaving 7 bases unmatched. Germline CDR1 is SGHAT and CDR2 is FQDESV (reference sequence). The CDR3 nucleotides read TGTGCCAGCAGCAGTACAGGGGTAATCACTGAAGCTTTCTTT. Translating it yields CASSSTGVITEAFF.

The chain carries TRBV15 and TRBJ1-5; tentatively, D is TRBD1 (5 bases). There are 16 residues in the CDR3. The germline V gene encodes CDR1 LNHNV and CDR2 YYDKDF (reference sequence). The V end lost 1 base, the J end lost 5 bases, and 15 bases lay between the germline ends. The CDR3 region has the DNA TGTGCCACCAGCAGAGGAGGTGCAGGGAAGGATCAGCCCCAGCATTTT. Protein product: CATSRGGAGKDQPQHF. Based on the CDR3 plus reference TRBV15 and TRBJ1-5, the full variable domain is DAMVIQNPRYQVTQFGKPVTLSCSQTLNHNVMYWYQQKSSQAPKLLFHYYDKDFNNEADTPDNFQSRRPNTSFCFLDIRSPGLGDTAMYLCATSRGGAGKDQPQHFGDGTRLSIL.